What follows is one T cell receptor (beta chain) and its context. The antigen remains undetermined. The source of the sample is a study of cytomegalovirus exposure and HLA in healthy donors. Study results and limitations: Most TCR beta V segments were productive about 87% or about 30% of the time in an earlier analysis. In a later analysis, specific HLA alleles were associated with approximately 16,000 TCR beta sequences at a 0.05 false discovery rate.

The primer mix had 60 Vbeta and 13 Jbeta primers. TCRdb keeps only in-frame clones here, not all; method: immunoSEQ multiplex PCR. This sample's table reports roughly 110,000 clones. From germline, CDR1 is LGHNA and CDR2 YSLEER. CDR3 size: 15 residues. Sequenced sample: PBMCs. The chain is built from TRBV4-3 and TRBJ2-5, with a tentative D call TRBD1 (6 bases). Matching the DNA end better, TRBJ2-7 makes the J call doubtful. This receptor was obtained from a man aged 25 to 40 in good health and CMV-seronegative. Written as DNA, the CDR3 is TGCGCCAGCAGCCAAGATGGAGGACAGTCGTACGAGCAGTACTTC. Translating gives CASSQDGGQSYEQYF.